Listed here are 30 T cell receptor beta chains from one sample, sequenced in a study of PD-L1 blockade in urothelial cancer. Some clones are missing from TCRdb's copy, which holds only in-frame ones; the method was immunoSEQ multiplex PCR. The sample has approximately 32,000 clones, around 83% seen once. The source was PBMCs, collected around atezolizumab (anti-PD-L1) treatment. All receptors derive from a man aged 55 to 69 with urothelial cancer.

This clone is a singleton in its sample. At one end, the junction sequence differs from germline, possibly due to a read error. The identical CDR3 is also encoded by other nucleotide sequences in the sample. The genes are TRBV6-5 and TRBJ2-2; 11 positions match TRBD2. Germline CDR1 MNHEY, CDR2 SVGAGI. The length of the CDR3 is 15 residues. The CDR3 loop is CASSYGSGGAGELFF. For the CDR3, the DNA is TGTGCCAGCAGTTACGGTAGCGGGGGGGCCGGGGAGCTCTTTTTT.

This rearrangement joins TRBV15 to TRBJ1-5, with 11 bases fitting TRBD1. The CDR3 spans 13 residues. After removal of 8 bases from V and 5 bases from J, the junction contained 2 bases not matched to a gene. CDR1 and CDR2 from the germline V gene are LNHNV and YYDKDF (reference sequence). As DNA, the CDR3 is TGTGCCACCGGGGACAGGGGGGATCAGCCCCAGCATTTT. Its translation: CATGDRGDQPQHF.

The V and J genes are TRBV7-6 and TRBJ2-7; 13 bases align to TRBD2. Germline CDR1 and CDR2: SGHVS and FNYEAQ. This CDR3 is 17 amino acids long. V trimming: 3 bases; J trimming: 6 bases; junction bases outside the gene matches: 11. CDR3: CASSLAVGLAGVSEQYF. The CDR3 DNA reads as TGTGCCAGCAGCTTGGCGGTCGGACTAGCGGGAGTAAGCGAGCAGTACTTC.

V usage is TRBV27 and J usage is TRBJ1-2, with D possibly matching TRBD1 (5 bases). CDR3 size: 15 residues. Germline-derived CDR1 and CDR2 are MNHEY and SMNVEV (reference sequence). The V and J ends lost 6 bases and 8 bases respectively, with 22 bases between them. CDR3 loop: CASSPTRQSTWGYTF. CDR3 coding DNA: TGTGCCAGCAGCCCTACCCGACAGAGTACGTGGGGCTACACCTTC.

This sequence joins TRBV5-1 and TRBJ2-2; 12 nucleotides match TRBD1. Germline assignment: CDR1 SGHRS and CDR2 YFSETQ. V lost 0 bases to trimming and J lost 6 bases; unmatched junction nucleotides: 3. This CDR3 spans 16 amino acids. CDR3 region: CASSLEGQGASGELFF. The CDR3 nucleotides read TGCGCCAGCAGCTTGGAGGGACAGGGGGCGTCCGGGGAGCTGTTTTTT.

The chain is built from TRBV5-8 and TRBJ2-3; TRBD2 matches 8 bases. The CDR3 has 14 residues. The J segment lost 3 bases and the V segment lost 2 bases, leaving 2 bases of the junction unmatched. Germline CDR1 reads SGHTS; CDR2 reads YDEGEE. The chain's CDR3 is CASSFGGGTDTQYF. Here the CDR3 DNA reads TGTGCCAGCAGCTTCGGCGGGGGGACAGATACGCAGTATTTT. Together with reference TRBV5-8 and TRBJ2-3, the CDR3 gives the full variable domain: EAGVTQSPTHLIKTRGQQATLRCSPISGHTSVYWYQQALGLGLQFLLWYDEGEERNRGNFPPRFSGRQFPNYSSELNVNALELEDSALYLCASSFGGGTDTQYFGPGTRLTVL.

The count of this clone is one. The genes are TRBV5-1 and TRBJ2-5, with D perhaps matching TRBD1 (5 bases). Germline V gene lookup returns CDR1 SGHRS and CDR2 YFSETQ. V was trimmed by 0 bases and J by 7 bases, leaving 13 bases between them. The CDR3 has 14 residues. Written as DNA, the CDR3 is TGCGCCAGCAGCTTGGAAGGGGTCCCTGGGACCCAGTACTTC. Its translation: CASSLEGVPGTQYF. Supplemented by reference TRBV5-1 and TRBJ2-5, the full variable domain reads KAGVTQTPRYLIKTRGQQVTLSCSPISGHRSVSWYQQTPGQGLQFLFEYFSETQRNKGNFPGRFSGRQFSNSRSEMNVSTLELGDSALYLCASSLEGVPGTQYFGPGTRLLVL.

The chain is built from TRBV7-3 and TRBJ2-7; no reliable D call. CDR3 length: 13 amino acids. CDR1 is SGHTA and CDR2 is FQGTGA in the germline V gene. V lost 2 bases and J lost 6, with 11 bases in between. The CDR3 sequence is CASSLDIWAEQYF. The CDR3, as DNA: TGTGCCAGCAGCTTAGACATCTGGGCCGAGCAGTACTTC.

The chain is built from TRBV10-2 and TRBJ1-2; D not certain. The CDR3 contains 12 residues. V was pared by 4 bases and J by 3 bases, with 6 bases between. Germline V gene lookup returns CDR1 WSHSY and CDR2 SAAADI. CDR3 region: CASSARDYGYTF. In DNA, the CDR3 is TGCGCCAGCAGTGCGAGGGACTATGGCTACACCTTC.

V usage is TRBV5-6 and J usage is TRBJ2-5, with D maybe TRBD2 (6 bases). Trimming removed 4 bases at V and 5 bases at J, with 18 bases between. Per germline, CDR1 SGHDT and CDR2 YYEEEE. The CDR3 consists of 15 residues. The DNA of the CDR3 is TGTGCCAGCAGCACCGATTCCGGGGGTGGGGAGACCCAGTACTTC. Encoded protein: CASSTDSGGGETQYF.

The rearrangement links TRBV18 to TRBJ2-2; 10 positions agree with TRBD1. Germline CDR1 reads KGHSH; CDR2 reads LQKENI. The CDR3 has 16 amino acids. The trim removed 4 bases at V and 11 bases at J, leaving 13 bases unmatched. For the CDR3, the DNA is TGTGCCAGCTCACAACCGGGGACAGGGGAAGTTGGAGAGCTGTTTTTT. It codes for CASSQPGTGEVGELFF.

The chain links TRBV19 to TRBJ1-2; tentatively, D is TRBD1 (6 bases). This CDR3 contains 13 residues. Germline lookup yields CDR1 LNHDA and CDR2 SQIVND (reference sequence). The V end was cut by 8 bases, the J end by 7 bases, with 17 bases between. The CDR3 region is CASRRGRVAGYTF. DNA of the CDR3: TGTGCCAGTCGCAGGGGCCGGGTCGCTGGCTACACCTTC.

CDR3 nucleotide sequence: TGTGCCACCGACAGGGGGCGCAGGGGAAACACCATATATTTT. This gives the protein CATDRGRRGNTIYF. This sequence joins TRBV11-3 and TRBJ1-3, with 10 bases aligning to TRBD1. The CDR3 has 14 amino acids. CDR1 and CDR2 from the germline V gene are SGHNT and YENEEA. The V and J ends lost 10 bases and 4 bases, in that order; junction bases with no gene match: 7.

This sequence joins TRBV7-9 and TRBJ2-3, with 9 nucleotides matching TRBD1. Looked up from germline, CDR1 is SEHNR and CDR2 is FQNEAQ (reference sequence). CDR3 length: 16 amino acids. Trimming took 2 bases from V and 4 from J; bases not matched to a gene: 7. CDR3 amino acids: CASSLNTGGGADTQYF. In DNA form, the CDR3 reads TGTGCCAGCAGCTTAAATACAGGGGGCGGCGCAGATACGCAGTATTTT.

The V gene is TRBV9, the J gene TRBJ1-2, with 8 positions matching TRBD1. CDR1 and CDR2 from the germline V gene are SGDLS and YYNGEE. The V segment lost 3 bases and the J segment 2 bases; nucleotides outside the gene matches: 6. The CDR3 is made up of 15 amino acids. The CDR3 protein is CASSARQGNNYGYTF. In DNA, the CDR3 is TGTGCCAGCAGCGCCCGACAGGGGAACAACTATGGCTACACCTTC.

Turning to this clone: Sequence at one end of the junction differs from germline and may be a read error. This chain uses TRBV7-7 with TRBJ2-5; 10 bases map to TRBD1. The germline gives CDR1 SSHAT, CDR2 FNYEAQ (reference sequence). This CDR3 is 13 amino acids long. The CDR3 loop is CASSRDRGETQYF. Written as DNA, the CDR3 is TGTGCTAGCAGTAGGGACAGGGGAGAGACCCAGTACTTC.

The gene calls are TRBV9 and TRBJ1-6; D ambiguous. The CDR3 extends over 14 amino acids. Germline V gives CDR1 SGDLS, CDR2 YYNGEE. The V end lost 2 bases, the J end lost 8 bases, and 11 bases lay between the germline ends. The CDR3 nucleotides are TGTGCCAGCAGCGTTAAGTGGGCCGATTCACCCCTCCACTTT. The encoded protein is CASSVKWADSPLHF.

V usage is TRBV30 and J usage is TRBJ2-1; the D is unclear. Germline V lookup: CDR1 GTSNPN, CDR2 SVGIG (reference sequence). This CDR3 is 14 amino acids long. The V end lost 0 bases, the J end lost 4 bases, and 10 bases lay between the germline ends. The CDR3 DNA reads TGTGCCTGGAGTGTAAAGCTACCTTACAATGAGCAGTTCTTC. Its translation is CAWSVKLPYNEQFF.

The V and J genes are TRBV28 and TRBJ1-1; D ambiguous. The germline V gene has CDR1 MDHEN and CDR2 SYDVKM. V dropped 4 bases and J dropped 11 bases, with 14 bases sitting between them. There are 12 residues in the CDR3. CDR3 nucleotide sequence: TGTGCCAGCAGTTCTGAGGTGAGGTCGGCTTTCTTT. This encodes CASSSEVRSAFF. Full variable domain (missing parts from reference TRBV28 and TRBJ1-1): DVKVTQSSRYLVKRTGEKVFLECVQDMDHENMFWYRQDPGLGLRLIYFSYDVKMKEKGDIPEGYSVSREKKERFSLILESASTNQTSMYLCASSSEVRSAFFGQGTRLTVV.

The gene calls are TRBV19 and TRBJ2-3, with 7 positions matching TRBD1. The CDR3 is made up of 16 amino acids. The germline V gene has CDR1 LNHDA and CDR2 SQIVND (reference sequence). The V gene end was trimmed by 5 bases and the J gene end by 3 bases; junction bases not matched to a gene: 11. CDR3 coding DNA: TGTGCCAGTAGTCCCTCATCTACAGGGGTTACAGATACGCAGTATTTT. Protein product: CASSPSSTGVTDTQYF.

V usage is TRBV5-4 and J usage is TRBJ2-3, with D possibly TRBD2 on 5 matching bases. V dropped 2 bases and J dropped 1 base, with 8 bases sitting between them. CDR1 and CDR2 (germline): SGHNT, YYREEE (reference sequence). The CDR3 length is 14 residues. The CDR3 bases are TGTGCCAGCAGCTTTGGTAGCGGCACAGATACGCAGTATTTT. This gives the protein CASSFGSGTDTQYF.

In its sample, this clone was seen a few times. The gene calls are TRBV7-9 and TRBJ1-6; D is unclear. CDR1 SEHNR and CDR2 FQNEAQ come from the germline V gene (reference sequence). CDR3 size: 12 residues. Trimming took 4 bases from V and 9 from J, leaving 7 bases between them. The CDR3 DNA is TGTGCCAGCAGCTCAACTAGTTCACCCCTCCACTTT. It codes for CASSSTSSPLHF. Full variable domain (outside the CDR3, taken from reference TRBV7-9 and TRBJ1-6): DTGVSQNPRHKITKRGQNVTFRCDPISEHNRLYWYRQTLGQGPEFLTYFQNEAQLEKSRLLSDRFSAERPKGSFSTLEIQRTEQGDSAMYLCASSSTSSPLHFGNGTRLTVT.

V is TRBV29-1 and J is TRBJ2-3; maybe TRBD2 (6 bases). CDR3 length: 10 amino acids. Germline V CDR1 and CDR2: SQVTM, ANQGSEA. V lost 7 bases and J lost 6, with 8 bases in between. The CDR3 loop is CSAGRDTQYF. CDR3 sequence (DNA): TGCAGCGCAGGGAGGGATACGCAGTATTTT.

J is TRBJ1-1 and V is TRBV7-9, with D maybe TRBD1 (5 bases). This CDR3 is 15 amino acids long. The V end lost 4 bases, the J end lost 4 bases, and 16 bases lay between the germline ends. CDR1 SEHNR and CDR2 FQNEAQ come from the germline V gene (reference sequence). For the CDR3, the DNA is TGTGCCAGCAGCTGGGCCACCGGGGGGTTCACTGAAGCTTTCTTT. Encoded protein: CASSWATGGFTEAFF.

The genes are TRBV19 and TRBJ1-2; D remains ambiguous. Trimming shortened V by 5 bases and J by 6 bases, and 16 bases separated the two germline ends. Looked up from germline, CDR1 is LNHDA and CDR2 is SQIVND (reference sequence). The CDR3 runs 14 residues. CDR3 amino acids: CASSRRGEVDGYTF. CDR3 DNA: TGTGCCAGTAGTCGGCGCGGGGAGGTAGATGGCTACACCTTC.

The chain employs TRBV2 and TRBJ1-2; D is ambiguous. The CDR3 has 14 residues. CDR1 and CDR2 (germline): SNHLY, FYNNEI. V shed 7 bases and J shed 4 bases, with 16 bases lying between them. CDR3 DNA sequence: TGTGCCAGCATCCCTATTCCAGGCGCCTATGGCTACACCTTC. This encodes CASIPIPGAYGYTF.

V is TRBV30 and J is TRBJ2-7, with a tentative D call TRBD1 (5 bases). Germline CDR1 and CDR2: GTSNPN and SVGIG (reference sequence). Trimming removed 3 bases from V and 4 bases from J, with 10 bases in between. The length of the CDR3 is 12 residues. The CDR3 DNA follows: TGTGCCTGGAGGGCCGACAGTTACGAGCAGTACTTC. Translation gives CAWRADSYEQYF.

The chain carries TRBV5-1 and TRBJ1-4; 12 positions match TRBD1. The CDR3 extends over 16 amino acids. Germline V gene lookup returns CDR1 SGHRS and CDR2 YFSETQ. With 4 bases clipped from V and 5 bases from J, the junction kept 6 bases outside the gene matches. The CDR3 DNA reads TGCGCCAGCAGCGAGGGACAGGGGGCTAAAAATGAAAAACTGTTTTTT. The encoded protein is CASSEGQGAKNEKLFF.

This rearrangement joins TRBV5-8 to TRBJ1-6, with a weak D call TRBD1 (6 bases). Per germline, CDR1 SGHTS and CDR2 YDEGEE. The V gene lost 4 bases and the J gene lost 6 bases, with 11 bases spanning the gap. The CDR3 runs 14 residues. The CDR3 region has the DNA TGTGCCAGCAGCCCCGACAGGCTTAATTCACCCCTCCACTTT. It encodes CASSPDRLNSPLHF.

V gene TRBV30 combines with J gene TRBJ2-2; possible D gene TRBD1, 6 bases. Looked up from germline, CDR1 is GTSNPN and CDR2 is SVGIG (reference sequence). Trimming pared 7 bases from V and 0 bases from J, leaving 12 bases between. This CDR3 comprises 14 residues. The CDR3 loop reads CASSGTPNTGELFF. The CDR3 DNA reads TGTGCCTCCTCCGGGACACCGAACACCGGGGAGCTGTTTTTT.